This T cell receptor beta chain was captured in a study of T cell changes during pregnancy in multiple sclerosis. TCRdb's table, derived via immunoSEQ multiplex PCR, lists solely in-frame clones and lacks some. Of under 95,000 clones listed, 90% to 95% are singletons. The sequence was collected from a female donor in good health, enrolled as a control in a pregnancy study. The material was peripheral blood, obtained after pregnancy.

The CDR3 DNA is TGTGCCAGCAGACCCGGGACAGTCAACACTGAAGCTTTCTTT. It translates to CASRPGTVNTEAFF. The chain links TRBV6-5 to TRBJ1-1; 7 bases are a match to TRBD1. The CDR3 has 14 residues. With 6 bases clipped from V and 2 bases from J, the junction kept 6 bases outside the gene matches. In germline, CDR1 is MNHEY, CDR2 SVGAGI.